These 5 T cell receptor beta chains were sequenced from one sample in a study of T-cell reconstitution after alpha-beta-depleted transplantation in children. Preparation of the TCRbeta library was carried out with unique molecular identifiers. TCRdb used MiXCR to reprocess the PCR reads, holding one entry per CDR3 protein. The data contain a few hundred thousand distinct CDR3 sequences, 25% to 30% of them singletons. The material was PBMCs, obtained before TCRalphabeta/CD19-depleted stem cell transplant. Every receptor here comes from a boy under two years old with Wiskott-Aldrich syndrome, due to receive a stem cell transplant.

This clonotype was counted between two and nine times. This chain links TRBV5-1 with TRBJ2-1; D gene ambiguous. CDR1 is SGHRS, CDR2 YFSETQ, per germline. This CDR3 contains 18 residues. V lost 1 base, J lost 2 bases, and 19 bases lay in between. CDR3 coding DNA: TGCGCCAGCAGCTTGAACAGATTGTGGACCGGCGCCTACAATGAGCAGTTCTTC. Translated, it gives CASSLNRLWTGAYNEQFF.

The genes are TRBV28 and TRBJ2-1; no firm D call. The CDR3 totals 13 residues. Trimming stripped 3 bases from V and 10 bases from J, with 13 bases between. The germline CDR1 and CDR2 sequences are MDHEN and SYDVKM. The DNA for the CDR3 is TGTGCCAGCAGTTTGGGTCCAGGCGGCGAGCAGTTCTTC. Translating it yields CASSLGPGGEQFF.

This clonotype was counted only a few times. V and J are TRBV20-1 and TRBJ2-1; no reliable D call. Germline V gene data show CDR1 as DFQATT and CDR2 as SNEGSKA (reference sequence). V shed 5 bases and J shed 6 bases, with 8 bases lying between them. The CDR3 totals 11 residues. CDR3 bases: TGCAGTGCTTTTGAGTCCAATGAGCAGTTCTTC. Protein product: CSAFESNEQFF.

This clonotype was counted ten times or more. This rearrangement joins TRBV28 to TRBJ2-5, with a tentative D call TRBD2 (5 bases). This CDR3 is built from 15 residues. Germline V lookup: CDR1 MDHEN, CDR2 SYDVKM. Trimming took 6 bases from V and 3 from J, leaving 17 bases between them. In DNA, the CDR3 is TGTGCCAGCAGCCCCCCCGAGGGAGTTGAAGAGACCCAGTACTTC. Its protein is CASSPPEGVEETQYF.

This clonotype was observed a handful of times. The V and J genes are TRBV5-1 and TRBJ1-2; D might be TRBD1 (5 bases). Germline assignment: CDR1 SGHRS and CDR2 YFSETQ. Trimming cost V 0 bases and J 2 bases, with 14 bases left between them. The CDR3 consists of 16 residues. This CDR3 is CASSLDPGPGNYGYTF. DNA of the CDR3: TGCGCCAGCAGCTTGGACCCTGGTCCAGGGAACTATGGCTACACCTTC.